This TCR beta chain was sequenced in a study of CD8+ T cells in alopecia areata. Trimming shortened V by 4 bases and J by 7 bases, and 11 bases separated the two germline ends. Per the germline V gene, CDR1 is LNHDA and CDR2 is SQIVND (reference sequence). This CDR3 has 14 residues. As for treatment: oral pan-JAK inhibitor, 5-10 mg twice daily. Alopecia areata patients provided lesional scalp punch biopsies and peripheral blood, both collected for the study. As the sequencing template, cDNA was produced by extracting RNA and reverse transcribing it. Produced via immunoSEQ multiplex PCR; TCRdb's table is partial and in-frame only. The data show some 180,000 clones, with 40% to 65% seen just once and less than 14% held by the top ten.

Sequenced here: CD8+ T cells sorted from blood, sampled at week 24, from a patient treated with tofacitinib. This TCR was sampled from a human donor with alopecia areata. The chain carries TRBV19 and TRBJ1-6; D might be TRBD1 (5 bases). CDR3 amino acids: CASSTTGKNSPLHF. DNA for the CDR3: TGTGCCAGTAGTACAACAGGAAAGAATTCACCCCTCCACTTT.